This is a list of T cell receptor beta chains from one sample in a study of T cells in Graves' hyperthyroidism and ophthalmopathy. TCRdb re-derived calls from the multiplex PCR reads in MiXCR, one entry per CDR3 protein. The sample holds more than 500,000 distinct CDR3 sequences, approximately 14% seen once. Source material: blood. These receptors were collected from a woman aged 40-49 years with Graves' ophthalmopathy. Both conserved end residues are part of each CDR3. Fields, in order: CDR3 protein, CDR3 DNA, J gene, clone size, D gene, CDR3 length, V gene. D genes are given only for firm matches. Only some rows state a clone size, as once, few, many or a class for expanded clones.

CSARDLSVGELFF TGCAGTGCTAGAGATCTCAGCGTCGGGGAGCTGTTTTTT TRBJ2-2 once . 13 TRBV20-1
CASSSTGTGNVYEQYF TGTGCCAGCAGCTCTACCGGGACAGGGAACGTCTACGAGCAGTACTTC TRBJ2-7 once TRBD1 16 TRBV28
CASSLTGGVGEAFF TGCGCCAGCAGCTTGACAGGGGGCGTTGGTGAAGCTTTCTTT TRBJ1-1 many TRBD1 14 TRBV5-1
CASSLAPALGNQPQHF TGTGCCAGCAGCTTAGCACCGGCCTTGGGTAATCAGCCCCAGCATTTT TRBJ1-5 few . 16 TRBV7-2
CASSSGQAPTTEQYF TGCGCCAGCAGCTCCGGACAGGCACCTACGACGGAGCAGTACTTC TRBJ2-7 many TRBD1 15 TRBV5-1
CASSSRFSPLHF TGTGCCAGCAGTTCCAGGTTTTCACCCCTCCACTTT TRBJ1-6 many . 12 TRBV27
CASSGFTSGSYEQYF TGTGCCAGCAGTGGCTTTACTAGCGGGAGTTACGAGCAGTACTTC TRBJ2-7 few TRBD2 15 TRBV2
CASGGTEDEQYF TGTGCCAGCGGGGGGACCGAGGACGAGCAGTACTTC TRBJ2-7 few . 12 TRBV2
CASSLDRASNTEAFF TGTGCCAGCAGTTTGGACAGGGCGTCGAACACTGAAGCTTTCTTT TRBJ1-1 . TRBD1 15 TRBV6-5
CASSLSRANYGYTF TGTGCCAGCAGTTTGAGCCGCGCTAACTATGGCTACACCTTC TRBJ1-2 many . 14 TRBV12-3/TRBV12-4
CASSPTSGDNEQFF TGCGCCAGCAGCCCGACTAGCGGGGACAATGAGCAGTTCTTC TRBJ2-1 many TRBD2 14 TRBV5-1
CSVFKSGANVLTF TGCAGCGTTTTTAAGTCTGGGGCCAACGTCCTGACTTTC TRBJ2-6 many . 13 TRBV29-1
CASSSSRVNSPLHF TGTGCCAGCAGCTCCAGCAGGGTTAATTCACCCCTCCACTTT TRBJ1-6 few . 14 TRBV11-2
CASSLFGERETQYF TGTGCCAGCAGTCTTTTTGGGGAGAGGGAGACCCAGTACTTC TRBJ2-5 . . 14 TRBV28
CASSPTSNQPQHF TGTGCCAGCAGCCCGACTAGCAATCAGCCCCAGCATTTT TRBJ1-5 . . 13 TRBV28